This T cell receptor beta chain is from a study of cytotoxic CD8 clonotypes in ibrutinib-treated CLL. Study at large: Response sampling occurred after a median approximately 12 months of treatment (range 6 to 36).

General study points: Under therapy, public clonotypes either contracted or stayed stable, and they were uncommon.

Genomic DNA in an amount of approximately 2 micrograms was extracted from cryopreserved PBMCs and used for the preparation of TCR beta libraries. V dropped 5 bases and J dropped 4 bases, with 21 bases sitting between them. Germline CDR1 and CDR2: MDHEN and SYDVKM. This CDR3 region has 16 residues. This clone was counted between two and nine times. Antigen: not known. The data were produced by immunoSEQ multiplex PCR, yet TCRdb's version contains in-frame clones alone and is incomplete. The top ten clones hold over 5.5% of a sample with some 310,000 clones, roughly 80% of them seen once. This receptor was obtained from a human donor with chronic lymphocytic leukemia. The material was PBMCs, obtained before ibrutinib treatment. The chain combines TRBV28 with TRBJ2-7; tentatively, D is TRBD1 (5 bases). The CDR3 region is CASSLTGGRVYYEQYF. As DNA, the CDR3 is TGTGCCAGCAGTCTTACCGGCGGCAGGGTATATTACGAGCAGTACTTC.